This TCR beta chain was recovered during a study of response to subunit inactivated influenza vaccine (dated by TCRdb to the late 2010s). A note on the overall study: The study used deep quantitative T cell receptor repertoire profiling to track responses to a trivalent subunit inactivated influenza vaccine. On the study overall, not on this receptor specifically: The authors suggested that each seasonal influenza vaccination may recruit only a limited number of new T cells.

This clonotype was observed a few times. There is no known antigen for this receptor. Base qualities are not at hand, and no much larger clone is one base apart. Libraries were built with RT-PCR. This sample was sequenced with an Illumina HiSeq 2500. Using fastp at Q25 and MiXCR, TCRdb reprocessed the public reads and kept productive beta chains. Rows with a matching CDR3 protein are joined into one entry that keeps the most common DNA and genes. The sample data list about 700,000 distinct CDR3 sequences, and 11% to 15% of these were observed just once. The ten largest clones take up 7.5% to 9% of the sample. Trimming takes 0 bases from V and 13 bases from J, and the germline ends sit 18 bases apart. The germline V gene (reference sequence) specifies LGHDT as CDR1 and YNNKEL as CDR2. The CDR3 starts with the cysteine, ends with the phenylalanine, and has 14 residues. The retained sequence is limited to the CDR3, 42 bases, with the frame set at the first base.

This specimen was PBMCs from blood, taken about 14 days before vaccination. The rearranged segments are TRBV3-1 and TRBJ2-5; TRBD1 is a weak D gene call, 5 bases matching. This receptor was identified in a man aged 50-59 years who received an inactivated influenza vaccine. Donor details come from another sample of the same person, matched by shared clones. The sequenced DNA is TGTGCCAGCAGCCAAGAAACTGGGGCGGCCTCCCCGTACTTC. It translates as CASSQETGAASPYF.